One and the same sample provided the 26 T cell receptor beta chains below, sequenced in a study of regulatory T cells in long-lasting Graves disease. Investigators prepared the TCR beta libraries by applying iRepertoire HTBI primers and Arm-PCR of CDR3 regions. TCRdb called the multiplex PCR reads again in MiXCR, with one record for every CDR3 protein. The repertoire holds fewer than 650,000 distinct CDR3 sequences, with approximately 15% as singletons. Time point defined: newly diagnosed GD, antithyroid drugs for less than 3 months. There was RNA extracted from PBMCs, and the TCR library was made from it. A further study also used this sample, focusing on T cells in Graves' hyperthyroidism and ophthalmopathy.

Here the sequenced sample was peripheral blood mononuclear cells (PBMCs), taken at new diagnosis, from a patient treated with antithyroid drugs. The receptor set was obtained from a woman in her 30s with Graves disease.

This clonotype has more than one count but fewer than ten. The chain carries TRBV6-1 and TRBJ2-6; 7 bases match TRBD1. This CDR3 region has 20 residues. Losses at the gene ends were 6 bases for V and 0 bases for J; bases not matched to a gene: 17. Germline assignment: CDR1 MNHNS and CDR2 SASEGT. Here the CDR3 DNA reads TGTGCCAGCAGCCCCGACAGGGTGCCCTTTGGTTCCTCTGGGGCCAACGTCCTGACTTTC. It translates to CASSPDRVPFGSSGANVLTF.

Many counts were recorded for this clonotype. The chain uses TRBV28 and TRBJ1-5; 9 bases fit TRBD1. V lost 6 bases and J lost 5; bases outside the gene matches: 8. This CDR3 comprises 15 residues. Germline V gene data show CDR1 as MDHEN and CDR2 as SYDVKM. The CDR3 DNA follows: TGTGCCAGCAGGGCGGACAGGGGATCCCATCAGCCCCAGCATTTT. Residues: CASRADRGSHQPQHF.

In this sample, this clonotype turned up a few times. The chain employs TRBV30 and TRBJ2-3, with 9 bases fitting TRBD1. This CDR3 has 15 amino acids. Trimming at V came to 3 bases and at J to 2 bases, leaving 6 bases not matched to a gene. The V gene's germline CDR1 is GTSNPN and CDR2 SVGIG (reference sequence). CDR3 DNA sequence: TGTGCCTGGAGCGGACAGGGGCTAGCCACAGATACGCAGTATTTT. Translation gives CAWSGQGLATDTQYF.

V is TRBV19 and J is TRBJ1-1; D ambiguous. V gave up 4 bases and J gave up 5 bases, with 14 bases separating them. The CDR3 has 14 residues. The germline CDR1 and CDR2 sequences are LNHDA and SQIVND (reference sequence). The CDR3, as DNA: TGTGCCAGTAGTAGGGTAAGAGGAGAGACTGAAGCTTTCTTT. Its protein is CASSRVRGETEAFF.

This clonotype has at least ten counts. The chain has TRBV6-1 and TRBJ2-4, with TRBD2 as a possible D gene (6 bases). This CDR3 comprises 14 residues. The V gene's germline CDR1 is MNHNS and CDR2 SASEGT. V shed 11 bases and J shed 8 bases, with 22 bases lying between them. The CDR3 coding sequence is TGTGCCCTAGGGAATCGCAAAACGGGAGACATTCAGTACTTC. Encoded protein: CALGNRKTGDIQYF.

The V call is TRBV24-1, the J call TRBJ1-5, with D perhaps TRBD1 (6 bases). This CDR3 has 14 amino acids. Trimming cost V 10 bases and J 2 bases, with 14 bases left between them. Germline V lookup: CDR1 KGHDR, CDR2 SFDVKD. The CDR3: CATQTGMGNQPQHF. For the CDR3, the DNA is TGTGCCACTCAAACAGGGATGGGCAATCAGCCCCAGCATTTT.

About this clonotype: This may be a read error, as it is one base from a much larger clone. The CDR3 sequence is CASSLAGTRGTDTQYF. CDR3 DNA sequence: TGTGCCAGCAGCTTAGCCGGGACTAGGGGCACAGATACGCAGTATTTT. The V and J genes are TRBV7-2 and TRBJ2-3; 8 bases are shared with TRBD2. CDR1 is SGHTA, CDR2 FQGNSA, per germline. There are 16 residues in the CDR3. Trimming removed 0 bases from V and 1 base from J; junction bases left unmatched: 3.

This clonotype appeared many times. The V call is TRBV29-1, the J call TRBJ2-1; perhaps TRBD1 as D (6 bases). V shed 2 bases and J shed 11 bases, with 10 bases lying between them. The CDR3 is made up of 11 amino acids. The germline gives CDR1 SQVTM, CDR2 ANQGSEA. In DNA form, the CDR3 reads TGCAGCGTTGAATTGCAGGGGAAGCAGTTCTTC. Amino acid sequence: CSVELQGKQFF.

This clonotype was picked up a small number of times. CDR3 sequence (DNA): TGTGCCACCAGTGACGGGACTAGCGGCGCCCGCACAGATACGCAGTATTTT. Its translation: CATSDGTSGARTDTQYF. J is TRBJ2-3 and V is TRBV24-1, with 11 bases that match TRBD2. The CDR3 consists of 17 residues. CDR1 is KGHDR, CDR2 SFDVKD, per germline. V gave up 4 bases and J gave up 1 base; unmatched junction bases: 6.

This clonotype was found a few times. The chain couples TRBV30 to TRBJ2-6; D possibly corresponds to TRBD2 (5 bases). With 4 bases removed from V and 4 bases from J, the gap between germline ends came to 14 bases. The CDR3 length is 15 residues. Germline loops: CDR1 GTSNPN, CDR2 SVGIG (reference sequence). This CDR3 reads CAWNAGGFGANVLTF. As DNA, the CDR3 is TGTGCCTGGAACGCTGGCGGGTTCGGGGCCAACGTCCTGACTTTC.

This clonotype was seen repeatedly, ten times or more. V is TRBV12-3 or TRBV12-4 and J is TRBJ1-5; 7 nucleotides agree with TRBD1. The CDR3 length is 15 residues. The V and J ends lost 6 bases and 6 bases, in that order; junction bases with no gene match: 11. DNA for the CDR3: TGTGCCAGCAGCATTACAGGGGCTTTAGGTCAGCCCCAGCATTTT. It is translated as CASSITGALGQPQHF.

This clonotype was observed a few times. The CDR3 spells CASRPWGGGNQPQHF. CDR3 coding DNA: TGTGCCAGCCGTCCCTGGGGGGGAGGAAATCAGCCCCAGCATTTT. The V gene is TRBV19, the J gene TRBJ1-5; D perhaps matches TRBD1 (5 bases). Trimming pared 9 bases from V and 4 bases from J, leaving 19 bases between. Germline CDR1 is LNHDA and CDR2 is SQIVND (reference sequence). There are 15 residues in the CDR3.

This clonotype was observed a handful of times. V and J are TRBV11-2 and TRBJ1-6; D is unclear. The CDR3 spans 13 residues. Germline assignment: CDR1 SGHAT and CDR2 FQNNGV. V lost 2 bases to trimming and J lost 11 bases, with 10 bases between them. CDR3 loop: CASSLPSGTPLHF. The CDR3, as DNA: TGTGCCAGCAGCTTACCCTCTGGGACACCCCTCCACTTT.

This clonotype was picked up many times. The CDR3 region is CASGEEGNSPLHF. The CDR3 bases are TGTGCCAGCGGGGAGGAGGGGAATTCACCCCTCCACTTT. The chain links TRBV12-3 or TRBV12-4 to TRBJ1-6; D possibly corresponds to TRBD1 (5 bases). There are 13 residues in the CDR3. V gave up 8 bases and J gave up 7 bases, with 12 bases separating them.

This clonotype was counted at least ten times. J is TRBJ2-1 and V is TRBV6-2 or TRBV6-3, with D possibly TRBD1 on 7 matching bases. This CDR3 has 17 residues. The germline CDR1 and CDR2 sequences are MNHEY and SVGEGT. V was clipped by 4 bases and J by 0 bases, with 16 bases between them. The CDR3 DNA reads TGTGCCAGCAGTTTGACCCAGGGGGGTCTCTCCTACAATGAGCAGTTCTTC. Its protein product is CASSLTQGGLSYNEQFF.

The CDR3: CASSDRDRRTDTQYF. The CDR3 region has the DNA TGCGCCAGCAGCGACCGGGACAGAAGAACAGATACGCAGTATTTT. The chain links TRBV4-1 to TRBJ2-3, with 7 positions matching TRBD1. CDR1 and CDR2 (germline): MGHRA, YSYEKL. The V gene end was trimmed by 5 bases and the J gene end by 3 bases; junction bases not matched to a gene: 8. The CDR3 is 15 amino acids.

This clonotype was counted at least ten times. The CDR3 DNA follows: TGTGCCAGCAGCCAAGGTCCCCAGAGGGGCTACACCTTC. It encodes CASSQGPQRGYTF. The chain uses TRBV3-1 and TRBJ1-2, with D uncertain. CDR3 length equals 13 residues. The ends were cut back, 1 base at V and 8 bases at J, with 11 bases in the middle. Per germline, CDR1 LGHDT and CDR2 YNNKEL (reference sequence).

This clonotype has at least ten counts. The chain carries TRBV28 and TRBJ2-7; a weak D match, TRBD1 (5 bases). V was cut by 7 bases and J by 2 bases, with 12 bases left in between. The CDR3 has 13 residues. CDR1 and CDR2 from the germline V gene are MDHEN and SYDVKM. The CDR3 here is CASTWGGTYEQYF. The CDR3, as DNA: TGTGCCAGCACATGGGGCGGTACCTACGAGCAGTACTTC.

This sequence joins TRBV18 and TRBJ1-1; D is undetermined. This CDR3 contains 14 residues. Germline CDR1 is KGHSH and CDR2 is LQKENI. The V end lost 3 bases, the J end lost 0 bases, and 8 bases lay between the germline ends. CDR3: CASSPQKVNTEAFF. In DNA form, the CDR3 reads TGTGCCAGCTCACCGCAGAAGGTGAACACTGAAGCTTTCTTT.

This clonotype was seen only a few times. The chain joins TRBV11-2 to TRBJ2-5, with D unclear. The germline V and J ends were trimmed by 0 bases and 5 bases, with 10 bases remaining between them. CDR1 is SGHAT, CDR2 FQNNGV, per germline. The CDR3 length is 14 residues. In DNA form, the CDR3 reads TGTGCCAGCAGCTTAGATCATGGTCCGGAGACCCAGTACTTC. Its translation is CASSLDHGPETQYF.

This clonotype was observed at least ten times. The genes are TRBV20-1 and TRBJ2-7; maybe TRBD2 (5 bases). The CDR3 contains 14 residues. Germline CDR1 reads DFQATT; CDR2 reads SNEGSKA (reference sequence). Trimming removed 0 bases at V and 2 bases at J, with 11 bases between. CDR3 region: CSARDSGSPYEQYF. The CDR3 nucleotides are TGCAGTGCTAGAGATTCGGGGAGTCCCTACGAGCAGTACTTC.

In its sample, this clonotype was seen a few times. The CDR3 DNA reads as TGTGCCACCTCGAGGGGGAGTGGCACCGGGGAGCTGTTTTTT. Residues: CATSRGSGTGELFF. The J gene is TRBJ2-2, the V gene TRBV6-1; D may be TRBD1 (6 bases). With 10 bases removed from V and 4 bases from J, the gap between germline ends came to 16 bases. CDR1 is MNHNS and CDR2 is SASEGT in the germline V gene. This CDR3 comprises 14 residues.

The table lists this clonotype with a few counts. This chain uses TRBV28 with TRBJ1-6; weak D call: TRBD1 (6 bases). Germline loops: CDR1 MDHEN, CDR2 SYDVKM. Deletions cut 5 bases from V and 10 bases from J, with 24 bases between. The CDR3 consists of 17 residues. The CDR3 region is CASSPIISTGQWSPLHF. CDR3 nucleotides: TGTGCCAGCAGTCCTATAATCTCGACAGGCCAATGGTCACCCCTCCACTTT.

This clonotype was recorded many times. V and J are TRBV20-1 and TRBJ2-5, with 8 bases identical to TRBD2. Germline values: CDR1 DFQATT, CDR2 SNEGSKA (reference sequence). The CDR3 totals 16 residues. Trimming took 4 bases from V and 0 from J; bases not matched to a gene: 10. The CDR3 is CSATGKVAGYQETQYF. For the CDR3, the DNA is TGCAGTGCTACGGGAAAGGTAGCGGGGTACCAAGAGACCCAGTACTTC.

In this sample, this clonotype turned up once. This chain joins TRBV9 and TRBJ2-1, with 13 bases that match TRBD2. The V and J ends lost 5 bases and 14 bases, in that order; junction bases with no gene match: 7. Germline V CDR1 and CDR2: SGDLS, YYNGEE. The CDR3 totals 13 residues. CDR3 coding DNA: TGTGCCAGCAGTCCCGGACTAGCGGGAGATAAGTTCTTC. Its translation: CASSPGLAGDKFF.

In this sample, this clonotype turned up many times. The chain's CDR3 is CSATDPGTATNYGYTF. The DNA of the CDR3 is TGCAGTGCTACTGATCCGGGGACAGCGACTAACTATGGCTACACCTTC. This chain connects TRBV20-1 to TRBJ1-2; 7 bases agree with TRBD1. With 4 bases clipped from V and 0 bases from J, the junction kept 11 bases outside the gene matches. The CDR3 sequence is 16 residues long. Germline loops: CDR1 DFQATT, CDR2 SNEGSKA (reference sequence).